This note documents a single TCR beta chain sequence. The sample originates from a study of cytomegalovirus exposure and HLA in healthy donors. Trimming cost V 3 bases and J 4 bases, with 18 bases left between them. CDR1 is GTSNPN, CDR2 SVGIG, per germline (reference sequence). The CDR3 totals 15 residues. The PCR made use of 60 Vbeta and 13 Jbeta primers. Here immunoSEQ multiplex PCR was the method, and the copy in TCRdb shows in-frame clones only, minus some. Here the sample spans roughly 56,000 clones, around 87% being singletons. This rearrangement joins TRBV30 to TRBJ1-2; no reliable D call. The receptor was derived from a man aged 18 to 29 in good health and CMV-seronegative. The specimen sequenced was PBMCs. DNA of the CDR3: TGTGCCTGGAGAACCCCCCCCTTACGCGGCTATGGCTACACCTTC. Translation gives CAWRTPPLRGYGYTF.